The next 15 T cell receptor beta chains were all read from a single sample in a study of shared clonotypes between healthy human individuals. Assay used: immunoSEQ multiplex PCR; TCRdb lists only in-frame clones, some missing. The sample holds some 680,000 clones, around 73% seen once. Sequences were obtained from memory CD4+ T cells sorted from blood. The subset: CD45RA-negative fraction. The receptors originated from a woman between 25 and 40 years old in good health.

There are a few counts of this clone. The chain has TRBV7-2 and TRBJ1-2; 7 bases are shared with TRBD1. The germline V gene has CDR1 SGHTA and CDR2 FQGNSA. The CDR3 totals 16 residues. V gave up 1 base and J gave up 8 bases; unmatched junction bases: 13. CDR3 region: CASSLGGTVKIGGYTF. Here the CDR3 DNA reads TGTGCCAGCAGCTTAGGAGGGACAGTGAAGATCGGGGGCTACACCTTC.

This clone appeared a single time. The chain links TRBV4-1 to TRBJ2-7, with D tentatively TRBD2 (5 bases). The CDR3 consists of 16 residues. Trimming removed 1 base at V and 0 bases at J, with 13 bases between. Germline lookup yields CDR1 MGHRA and CDR2 YSYEKL. The CDR3 here is CASSQAERDSSYEQYF. CDR3 in DNA: TGCGCCAGCAGCCAAGCTGAACGGGATAGCTCCTACGAGCAGTACTTC.

The chain uses TRBV5-4 and TRBJ2-5; D not certain. V shed 3 bases and J shed 7 bases, with 10 bases lying between them. The CDR3 has 12 amino acids. Germline CDR1 SGHNT, CDR2 YYREEE (reference sequence). The CDR3 loop reads CASSSDSWTQYF. Here the CDR3 DNA reads TGTGCCAGCAGCTCAGATAGCTGGACCCAGTACTTC. The variable domain in full, completed from reference TRBV5-4 and TRBJ2-5, reads ETGVTQSPTHLIKTRGQQVTLRCSSQSGHNTVSWYQQALGQGPQFIFQYYREEENGRGNFPPRFSGLQFPNYSSELNVNALELDDSALYLCASSSDSWTQYFGPGTRLLVL.

The J gene is TRBJ1-1, the V gene TRBV6-5, with D unclear. The CDR3 covers 14 residues. V lost 4 bases, J lost 2 bases, and 11 bases lay in between. Germline CDR1 is MNHEY and CDR2 is SVGAGI. The CDR3 sequence is CASSSWTGNTEAFF. CDR3 sequence (DNA): TGTGCCAGCAGTTCATGGACGGGCAACACTGAAGCTTTCTTT.

The chain carries TRBV29-1 and TRBJ1-5; D gene ambiguous. CDR1 and CDR2 (germline): SQVTM, ANQGSEA. The CDR3 consists of 10 residues. V dropped 4 bases and J dropped 5 bases, with 3 bases sitting between them. The CDR3 loop reads CSVGDQPQHF. In DNA, the CDR3 is TGCAGCGTTGGGGATCAGCCCCAGCATTTT.

Comments on this clone: Other DNA variants within this sample encode the same CDR3. CDR3 DNA: TGTGCCAGTAGCCGTGGACTAGCGGGAGGAACAGATACGCAGTATTTT. It is translated as CASSRGLAGGTDTQYF. The chain joins TRBV19 to TRBJ2-3; TRBD2 matches at 14 bases. J was trimmed by 3 bases and V by 6 bases; bases with no gene match: 5. The CDR3 has 16 amino acids. Germline assignment: CDR1 LNHDA and CDR2 SQIVND (reference sequence). The whole variable domain, filled in from reference TRBV19 and TRBJ2-3, reads DGGITQSPKYLFRKEGQNVTLSCEQNLNHDAMYWYRQDPGQGLRLIYYSQIVNDFQKGDIAEGYSVSREKKESFPLTVTSAQKNPTAFYLCASSRGLAGGTDTQYFGPGTRLTVL.

In DNA, the CDR3 is TGTGCCAGCAGGCAGTCTGGGAATGGCTACACCTTC. Protein product: CASRQSGNGYTF. This rearrangement joins TRBV2 to TRBJ1-2; D is unclear. V was pared by 6 bases and J by 6 bases, with 11 bases between. This CDR3 region has 12 residues. From germline, CDR1 is SNHLY and CDR2 FYNNEI.

This clone was observed a handful of times. The rearrangement uses TRBV7-8 and TRBJ2-2; TRBD1 matches 9 bases. This CDR3 is built from 15 residues. V lost 5 bases, J lost 1 base, and 2 bases stayed unmatched. Per germline, CDR1 SGHVS and CDR2 FQNEAQ. CDR3 amino acids: CASSVTGGNTGELFF. The CDR3 DNA reads TGTGCCAGCAGCGTGACAGGGGGGAACACCGGGGAGCTGTTTTTT.

DNA for the CDR3: TGTGCCAGTAGTACCCAGAAGTCAGATACGCAGTATTTT. Translating gives CASSTQKSDTQYF. This chain joins TRBV19 and TRBJ2-3; D uncertain. V was shortened by 4 bases and J by 4 bases, with 9 bases between the two germline ends. Germline-derived CDR1 and CDR2 are LNHDA and SQIVND (reference sequence). The CDR3 length is 13 residues. The full variable domain, with the rest looked up from reference TRBV19 and TRBJ2-3, is DGGITQSPKYLFRKEGQNVTLSCEQNLNHDAMYWYRQDPGQGLRLIYYSQIVNDFQKGDIAEGYSVSREKKESFPLTVTSAQKNPTAFYLCASSTQKSDTQYFGPGTRLTVL.

V is TRBV10-3 and J is TRBJ2-7, with 11 bases that match TRBD2. The CDR3 length is 14 residues. The germline V gene has CDR1 ENHRY and CDR2 SYGVKD. V shed 3 bases and J 7 bases; nucleotides not matched to a gene: 5. DNA for the CDR3: TGTGCCATCAGTGATGAGGCTAGCGGGAGGGAGCAGTACTTC. Its translation: CAISDEASGREQYF.

This clone was seen only a few times. Other DNA sequences in the sample encode the same CDR3. CDR3 amino acids: CASSRDSTYNEQFF. For the CDR3, the DNA is TGTGCCAGCAGTAGGGACAGTACCTACAATGAGCAGTTCTTC. The rearrangement uses TRBV11-2 and TRBJ2-1; the match to TRBD1 covers 7 bases. With 6 bases clipped from V and 2 bases from J, the junction kept 4 bases outside the gene matches. The CDR3 is made up of 14 amino acids. The germline gives CDR1 SGHAT, CDR2 FQNNGV.

This chain connects TRBV25-1 to TRBJ2-5, with 7 bases identical to TRBD2. CDR1 is MGHDK and CDR2 is SYGVNS in the germline V gene. Trimming removed 2 bases from V and 2 bases from J; junction bases left unmatched: 5. The CDR3 has 15 amino acids. The DNA for the CDR3 is TGTGCCAGCAGTGAAAACGCGGGAGAACAAGAGACCCAGTACTTC. Its translation: CASSENAGEQETQYF. Variable domain in full (rest from reference TRBV25-1 and TRBJ2-5): EADIYQTPRYLVIGTGKKITLECSQTMGHDKMYWYQQDPGMELHLIHYSYGVNSTEKGDLSSESTVSRIRTEHFPLTLESARPSHTSQYLCASSENAGEQETQYFGPGTRLLVL.

A remark on this clone: The junction shows a germline mismatch at one end, possibly a read error. Within the sample, other DNA sequences also encode this same CDR3. The gene calls are TRBV5-1 and TRBJ1-1, with D unclear. In germline, CDR1 is SGHRS, CDR2 YFSETQ. The CDR3 spans 14 residues. This chain's CDR3 is CASSAQLANTEAFF. Written as DNA, the CDR3 is TGTGCCAGCAGCGCCCAATTGGCTAACACTGAAGCTTTCTTT.

This clone has only a few counts. The chain has TRBV30 and TRBJ1-2; tentatively, D is TRBD1 (6 bases). CDR1 and CDR2 (germline): GTSNPN, SVGIG (reference sequence). The CDR3 is 14 residues long. The CDR3 here is CAAHGRGTDYGYTF. CDR3 sequence (DNA): TGTGCTGCCCACGGGAGGGGGACCGATTATGGCTACACCTTC.

On this clone itself: A much larger clone lies a single base off, so this may be a read error. The same CDR3 also results from other DNA sequences found in this sample. V gene TRBV6-5 combines with J gene TRBJ2-7; possibly TRBD2 for D (6 bases). Trimming took off 6 bases at V and 0 bases at J, with 12 bases between the two ends. The length of the CDR3 is 14 residues. CDR1 and CDR2 (germline): MNHEY, SVGAGI. CDR3 amino acids: CASSRDFSSYEQYF. CDR3 coding DNA: TGTGCCAGCAGCCGGGACTTCAGCTCCTACGAGCAGTACTTC.